Shown below are 6 T cell receptor beta chains from a single sample sequenced in a study of blood T cell repertoires in COVID-19. Sequenced by immunoSEQ multiplex PCR; TCRdb stores in-frame clones only, minus some. In the table there are about 110,000 clones, roughly two thirds of which are singletons. Sequenced material: peripheral blood. The receptor source for this set is a man aged 80 or over with acute or convalescent COVID-19.

V and J are TRBV29-1 and TRBJ2-7; D remains ambiguous. Germline V gene lookup returns CDR1 SQVTM and CDR2 ANQGSEA. The CDR3 sequence is 14 residues long. Trimming stripped 7 bases from V and 2 bases from J, with 18 bases between. CDR3 loop: CSAESGPRPYEQYF. The CDR3, as DNA: TGCAGCGCCGAAAGTGGGCCTCGACCCTACGAGCAGTACTTC.

The chain combines TRBV2 with TRBJ1-5; D ambiguous. V lost 7 bases to trimming and J lost 3 bases, with 13 bases between them. CDR1 SNHLY and CDR2 FYNNEI come from the germline V gene. The CDR3 consists of 14 residues. Written as DNA, the CDR3 is TGTGCCAGCACCTACGGGTTGGACAATCAGCCCCAGCATTTT. Encoded protein: CASTYGLDNQPQHF.

With regard to this clone: The sample carries other DNA sequences with the same CDR3. The chain carries TRBV27 and TRBJ2-7, with D possibly matching TRBD1 (5 bases). From germline, CDR1 is MNHEY and CDR2 SMNVEV (reference sequence). Trimming left V 2 bases short and J 1 base short, with 9 bases between. This CDR3 is 14 amino acids long. This CDR3 is CASSLVRGSYEQYF. The CDR3 DNA reads as TGTGCCAGCAGTTTAGTTAGGGGTTCCTACGAGCAGTACTTC.

The chain joins TRBV27 to TRBJ2-7; 7 bases line up with TRBD2. The CDR3 covers 16 residues. With V trimmed by 5 bases and J by 5 bases, 15 bases remained unmatched. In germline, CDR1 is MNHEY, CDR2 SMNVEV (reference sequence). In DNA, the CDR3 is TGTGCCAGCAGTCCCCGAGGCGGGGACTATTGGAACGAGCAGTACTTC. Its protein is CASSPRGGDYWNEQYF.

This rearrangement joins TRBV11-2 to TRBJ2-3, with D possibly matching TRBD1 (7 bases). The V gene's germline CDR1 is SGHAT and CDR2 FQNNGV. The length of the CDR3 is 15 residues. V lost 1 base, J lost 6 bases, and 14 bases lay in between. CDR3 sequence (DNA): TGTGCCAGCAGCTTAGCCCCGACAGGGAGGGATACGCAGTATTTT. As protein: CASSLAPTGRDTQYF.

This chain links TRBV19 with TRBJ2-7, with 10 positions matching TRBD2. This CDR3 has 15 residues. CDR1 is LNHDA, CDR2 SQIVND, per germline (reference sequence). V shed 3 bases, J shed 3 bases, and the junction held 5 bases outside the gene matches. Here the CDR3 DNA reads TGTGCCAGTAGTATCGCGCCTAGCGGGAGCTACGAGCAGTACTTC. This gives the protein CASSIAPSGSYEQYF.